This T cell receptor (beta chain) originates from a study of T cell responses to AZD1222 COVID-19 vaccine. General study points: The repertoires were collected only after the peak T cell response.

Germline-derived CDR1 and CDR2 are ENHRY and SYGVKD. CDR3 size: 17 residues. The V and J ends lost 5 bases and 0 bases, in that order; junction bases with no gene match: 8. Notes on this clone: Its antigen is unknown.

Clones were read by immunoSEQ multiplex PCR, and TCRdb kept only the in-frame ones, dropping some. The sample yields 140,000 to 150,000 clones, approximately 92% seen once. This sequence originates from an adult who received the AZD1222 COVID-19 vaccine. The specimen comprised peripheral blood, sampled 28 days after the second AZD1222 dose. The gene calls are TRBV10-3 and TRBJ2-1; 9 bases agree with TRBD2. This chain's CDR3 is CAISRAGGFGSYNEQFF. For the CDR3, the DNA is TGTGCCATCAGTAGAGCGGGAGGTTTCGGCTCCTACAATGAGCAGTTCTTC.